The 5 T cell receptor beta chains below were found in one sample sequenced in a study of CD4+ T cells in melanoma. Some clones are missing from TCRdb's copy, which holds only in-frame ones; the method was immunoSEQ multiplex PCR. The sample yields 6,000 to 8,500 clones, around 66% seen once. Sequencing was done on a sample of cells from a culture (not recorded whether cultured in vitro). The receptors derive from a human donor with melanoma.

V and J are TRBV30 and TRBJ1-1, with D uncertain. The germline V gene encodes CDR1 GTSNPN and CDR2 SVGIG (reference sequence). The V end was cut by 2 bases, the J end by 6 bases, with 10 bases between. This CDR3 has 12 amino acids. The CDR3 DNA follows: TGTGCCTGGAGTCTAATGGACCCTGAAGCTTTCTTT. Its translation is CAWSLMDPEAFF.

This CDR3 is CASSPFQGAAFF. The DNA for the CDR3 is TGTGCCAGCAGTCCTTTTCAGGGTGCAGCTTTCTTT. The V gene is TRBV27, the J gene TRBJ1-1, with D perhaps TRBD1 (5 bases). Per germline, CDR1 MNHEY and CDR2 SMNVEV (reference sequence). CDR3 length: 12 amino acids. The V end lost 5 bases, the J end lost 10 bases, and 14 bases lay between the germline ends.

The rearrangement links TRBV6-5 to TRBJ2-7, with D perhaps assigned TRBD1 or TRBD2 (5 bases each). The V gene's germline CDR1 is MNHEY and CDR2 SVGAGI. Trimming cost V 6 bases and J 2 bases, with 17 bases left between them. The CDR3 length is 15 residues. CDR3 region: CASSSFTGTAYEQYF. Here the CDR3 DNA reads TGTGCCAGCAGCTCCTTTACCGGGACGGCCTACGAGCAGTACTTC.

This clone was observed a few times. V gene TRBV18 combines with J gene TRBJ2-7, with TRBD2 identical over 10 bases. Germline-derived CDR1 and CDR2 are KGHSH and LQKENI. The J segment lost 4 bases and the V segment lost 4 bases, leaving 7 bases of the junction unmatched. This CDR3 is built from 15 residues. The CDR3 loop reads CASSQISGGLYEQYF. The CDR3 region has the DNA TGTGCCAGCTCACAGATTAGCGGGGGGTTGTACGAGCAGTACTTC.

The chain employs TRBV18 and TRBJ1-2; TRBD1 matches at 10 bases. The CDR3 length is 13 residues. V shed 3 bases, J shed 6 bases, and the junction held 1 base outside the gene matches. Germline CDR1 and CDR2: KGHSH and LQKENI. The CDR3 region is CASSPDRGHGYTF. The CDR3 DNA reads as TGTGCCAGCTCACCTGACAGGGGGCATGGCTACACCTTC.